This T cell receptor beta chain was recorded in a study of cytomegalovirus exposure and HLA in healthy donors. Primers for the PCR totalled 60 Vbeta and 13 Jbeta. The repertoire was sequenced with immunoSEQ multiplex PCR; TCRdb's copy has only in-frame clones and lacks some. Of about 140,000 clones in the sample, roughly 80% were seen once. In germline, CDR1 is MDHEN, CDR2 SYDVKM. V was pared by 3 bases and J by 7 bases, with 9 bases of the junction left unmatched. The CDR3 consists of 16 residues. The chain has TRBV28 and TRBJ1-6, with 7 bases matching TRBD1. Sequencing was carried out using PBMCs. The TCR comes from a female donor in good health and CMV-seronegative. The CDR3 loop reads CASSFRSTGANSPLHF. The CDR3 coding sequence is TGTGCCAGCAGTTTCCGCTCCACAGGGGCGAATTCACCCCTCCACTTT.